The clone carrying this TCR beta chain was recorded a few times. The antigen is undetermined. Only in-frame clones appear in the TCRdb table, and some are missing; sequencing was by immunoSEQ multiplex PCR. The sample yields about 88,000 clones, roughly 88% seen once. The sample belongs to a study of graft-versus-host responses after intestinal transplantation. Germline loops: CDR1 SQVTM, CDR2 ANQGSEA. This CDR3 spans 11 amino acids. Trimming took off 7 bases at V and 6 bases at J, with 11 bases between the two ends. Whole-study results and caveats: Graft-donor T cell macrochimerism coincided with high graft-versus-host to host-versus-graft clonal ratios in allografts.

This sample comprised unstimulated CD4+ T cells sorted from spleen or lymph node cells, obtained before intestinal transplant. This clonotype was obtained from a human donor who received an intestinal transplant. The chain recombines TRBV29-1 with TRBJ2-3; possibly TRBD2 for D (6 bases). CDR3 protein: CSANRGDTQYF. The CDR3 DNA sequence: TGCAGCGCCAATCGGGGGGATACGCAGTATTTT.